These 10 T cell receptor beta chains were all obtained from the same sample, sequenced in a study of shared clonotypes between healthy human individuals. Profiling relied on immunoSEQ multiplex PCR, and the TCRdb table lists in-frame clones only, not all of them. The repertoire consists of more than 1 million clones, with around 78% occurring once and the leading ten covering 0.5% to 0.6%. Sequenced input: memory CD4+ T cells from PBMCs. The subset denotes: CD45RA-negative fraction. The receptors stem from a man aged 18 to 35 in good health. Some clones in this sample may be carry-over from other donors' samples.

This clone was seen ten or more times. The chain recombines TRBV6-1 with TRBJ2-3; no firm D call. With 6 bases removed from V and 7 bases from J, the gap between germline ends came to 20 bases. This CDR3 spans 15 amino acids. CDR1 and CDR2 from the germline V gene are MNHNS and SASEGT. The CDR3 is CASSPRAFGLNTQYF. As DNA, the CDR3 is TGTGCCAGCAGCCCTCGGGCCTTCGGGTTGAATACGCAGTATTTT.

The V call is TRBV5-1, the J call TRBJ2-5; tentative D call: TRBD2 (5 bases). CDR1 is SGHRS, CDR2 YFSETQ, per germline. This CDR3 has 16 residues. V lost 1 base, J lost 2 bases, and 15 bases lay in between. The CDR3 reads CASSLLPRDGQETQYF. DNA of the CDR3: TGCGCCAGCAGCTTGCTGCCACGGGATGGACAAGAGACCCAGTACTTC.

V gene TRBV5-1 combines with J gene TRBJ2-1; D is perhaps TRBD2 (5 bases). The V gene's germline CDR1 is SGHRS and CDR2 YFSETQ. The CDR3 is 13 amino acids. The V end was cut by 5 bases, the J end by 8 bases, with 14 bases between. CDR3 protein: CASSYPEGHEQFF. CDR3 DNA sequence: TGCGCCAGCAGTTACCCCGAGGGCCATGAGCAGTTCTTC.

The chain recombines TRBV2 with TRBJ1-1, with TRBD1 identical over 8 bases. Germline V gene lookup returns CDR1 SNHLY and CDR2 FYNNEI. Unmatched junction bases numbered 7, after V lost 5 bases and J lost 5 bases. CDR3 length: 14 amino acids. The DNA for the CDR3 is TGTGCCAGCAGTTCACAGGGGGGAGGGACTGAAGCTTTCTTT. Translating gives CASSSQGGGTEAFF.

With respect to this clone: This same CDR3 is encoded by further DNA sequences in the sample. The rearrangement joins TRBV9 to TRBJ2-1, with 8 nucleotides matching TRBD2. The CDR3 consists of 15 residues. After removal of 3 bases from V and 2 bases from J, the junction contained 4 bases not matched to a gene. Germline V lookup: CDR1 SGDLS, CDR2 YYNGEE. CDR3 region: CASSESGSAYNEQFF. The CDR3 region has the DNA TGTGCCAGCAGCGAAAGCGGGAGCGCCTACAATGAGCAGTTCTTC.

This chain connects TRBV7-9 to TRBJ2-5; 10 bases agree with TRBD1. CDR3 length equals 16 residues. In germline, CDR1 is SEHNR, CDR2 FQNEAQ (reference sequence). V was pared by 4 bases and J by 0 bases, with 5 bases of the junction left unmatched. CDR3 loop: CASSYGDRGHQETQYF. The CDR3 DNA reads TGTGCCAGCAGCTACGGGGACAGGGGCCACCAAGAGACCCAGTACTTC. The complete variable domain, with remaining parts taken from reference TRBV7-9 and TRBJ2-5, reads DTGVSQNPRHKITKRGQNVTFRCDPISEHNRLYWYRQTLGQGPEFLTYFQNEAQLEKSRLLSDRFSAERPKGSFSTLEIQRTEQGDSAMYLCASSYGDRGHQETQYFGPGTRLLVL.

The CDR3 is CASSPPFSSGSTDTQYF. The CDR3 nucleotides are TGTGCCAGCTCACCACCGTTTTCTAGCGGCAGCACAGATACGCAGTATTTT. This rearrangement joins TRBV18 to TRBJ2-3; 7 bases align to TRBD2. CDR1 is KGHSH and CDR2 is LQKENI in the germline V gene. The CDR3 runs 17 residues. Trimming took 0 bases from V and 0 from J; bases not matched to a gene: 6.

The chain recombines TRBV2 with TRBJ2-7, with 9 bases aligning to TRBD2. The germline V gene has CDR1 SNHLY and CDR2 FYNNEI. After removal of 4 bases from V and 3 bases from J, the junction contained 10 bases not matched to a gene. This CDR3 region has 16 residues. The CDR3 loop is CASSGGEAGGLYEQYF. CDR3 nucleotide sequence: TGTGCCAGCAGTGGGGGGGAAGCGGGAGGCCTCTACGAGCAGTACTTC.

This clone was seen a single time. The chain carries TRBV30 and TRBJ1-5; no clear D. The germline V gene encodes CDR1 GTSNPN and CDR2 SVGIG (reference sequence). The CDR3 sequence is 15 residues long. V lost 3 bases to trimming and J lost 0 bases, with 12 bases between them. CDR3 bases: TGTGCCTGGAGCTACGGACTCCTTAGCAATCAGCCCCAGCATTTT. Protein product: CAWSYGLLSNQPQHF.

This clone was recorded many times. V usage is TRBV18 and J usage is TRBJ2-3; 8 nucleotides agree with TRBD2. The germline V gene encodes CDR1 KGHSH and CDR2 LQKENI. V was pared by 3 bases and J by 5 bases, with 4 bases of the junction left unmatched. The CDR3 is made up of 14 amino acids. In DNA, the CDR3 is TGTGCCAGCTCACCGGGGACTAGTGAAGATACGCAGTATTTT. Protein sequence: CASSPGTSEDTQYF.